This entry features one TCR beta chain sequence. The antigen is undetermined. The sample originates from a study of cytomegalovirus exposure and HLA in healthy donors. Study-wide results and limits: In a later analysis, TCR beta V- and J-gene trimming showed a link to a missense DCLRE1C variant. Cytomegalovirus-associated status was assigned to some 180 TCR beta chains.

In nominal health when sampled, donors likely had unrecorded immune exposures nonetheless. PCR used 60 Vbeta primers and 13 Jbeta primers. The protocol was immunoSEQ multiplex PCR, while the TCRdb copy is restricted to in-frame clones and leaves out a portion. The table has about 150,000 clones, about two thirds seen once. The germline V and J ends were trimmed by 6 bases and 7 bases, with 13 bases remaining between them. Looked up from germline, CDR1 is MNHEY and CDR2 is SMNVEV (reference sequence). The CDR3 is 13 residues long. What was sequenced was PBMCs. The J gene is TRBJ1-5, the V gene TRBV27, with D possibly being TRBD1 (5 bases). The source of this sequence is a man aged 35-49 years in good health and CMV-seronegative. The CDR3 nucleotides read TGTGCCAGCAGCAAACCAGGACAACAGCCCCAGCATTTT. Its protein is CASSKPGQQPQHF.